This T cell receptor (beta chain) was recovered during a study of a mutant IDH1 vaccine in newly diagnosed glioma. Study information: Investigators started vaccination 4-6 weeks after radiotherapy alone, or with temozolomide cycles. Among treated patients, roughly 60% were male and about 40% female, and mean age was around 40 years. Study-level findings and limits: More than 80% of patients showed vaccine-induced immune responses across multiple MHC alleles.

The table came from immunoSEQ multiplex PCR; TCRdb's copy has only in-frame clones and leaves some out. The sample records about 72,000 clones, 84% being singletons. Time point in this sample: week 35, safety follow-up. Vaccination used 300 ug of mutant IDH1 20-mer peptide per dose, with topical imiquimod. The V gene's germline CDR1 is SGDLS and CDR2 YYNGEE. This CDR3 region has 16 residues. J lost 2 bases, V lost 0 bases, and 4 bases had no gene match. As concerns this clone: Antigen: not known.

The chain combines TRBV9 with TRBJ2-1; TRBD1 agrees at 8 bases. The specimen comprised PBMCs, sampled from a glioma patient whose treatment included an IDH1 peptide vaccine. This TCR was sampled from a man aged 18 to 29 with glioma. This CDR3 reads CASSVAQGVTYNEQFF. CDR3 nucleotides: TGTGCCAGCAGCGTAGCACAGGGGGTTACCTACAATGAGCAGTTCTTC.